This TCR beta chain is drawn from a study of shared clonotypes between healthy human individuals. About the research overall: The plates for each donor numbered three CD4 naive, three CD4 memory, two CD8 naive and one CD8 memory. The study, taken as a whole, reports: Clonotypes not shared had lower generation probabilities than those common to all four donors. Tissues were not sampled, only blood, and their repertoires likely differ.

Generated by immunoSEQ multiplex PCR, the TCRdb table keeps only in-frame clones and is missing some. The sample has some 2 million clones; around 96% are singletons. As regards this clone: Its specificity is unknown.

CD45RO-negative CD8 cells positively selected for CCR7 made up the naive population, which excluded terminally differentiated effector memory CD45RA+ cells. Donors were healthy HIV-negative adults without recent acute infections or vaccinations. After removal of 6 bases from V and 8 bases from J, the junction contained 19 bases not matched to a gene. The CDR3 length is 18 residues. Germline assignment: CDR1 SEHNR and CDR2 FQNEAQ (reference sequence). The chain combines TRBV7-9 with TRBJ2-1; the match to TRBD2 covers 10 bases. The receptor's source is a man between 18 and 29 years old in good health. The sample was naive CD8+ T cells sorted from blood. The CDR3 DNA reads TGTGCCAGCAGACCAAGAGTGGGTGGGCTAGCGGGAGAATATGAGCAGTTCTTC. The encoded protein is CASRPRVGGLAGEYEQFF.